The clone carrying this T cell receptor beta chain was picked up a small number of times. This record belongs to a study of beta chain features in type 1 diabetes. Expressed TCRB transcripts were sequenced because the isolated RNA had all been reverse transcribed beforehand. Clones were sequenced by immunoSEQ multiplex PCR, and TCRdb holds only the in-frame ones, with some missing. The sample has fewer than 500,000 clones; approximately 14% are singletons. Material: naive CD4+ T cells from blood. The TCR originated in a young man in good health.

The CDR3 loop reads CSVAKQGGGHNEQFF. The CDR3 region has the DNA TGCAGCGTCGCTAAACAGGGTGGCGGCCACAATGAGCAGTTCTTC. The chain links TRBV29-1 to TRBJ2-1, with a tentative D call TRBD1 (6 bases). V dropped 6 bases and J dropped 5 bases, with 20 bases sitting between them. CDR1 SQVTM and CDR2 ANQGSEA come from the germline V gene. The CDR3 runs 15 residues.